These 20 T cell receptor beta chains came from one sample sequenced in a study of T cell changes during pregnancy in multiple sclerosis. Using immunoSEQ multiplex PCR, the repertoire was profiled, and TCRdb retains in-frame clones only, with some absent. The sample includes under 60,000 clones, 94% of them seen just once. The sequences come from CD4+ T cells from peripheral blood mononuclear cells, collected in the third trimester of pregnancy. These receptors were collected from a female donor with multiple sclerosis, enrolled in a pregnancy study.

This chain uses TRBV14 with TRBJ1-5, with 11 bases aligning to TRBD1. With V trimmed by 0 bases and J by 4 bases, 8 bases remained unmatched. The CDR3 has 18 residues. The germline CDR1 and CDR2 sequences are SGHDN and FVKESK. DNA for the CDR3: TGTGCCAGCAGCCAAGAGTTGGACAGGGGGCTTATTAATCAGCCCCAGCATTTT. It specifies CASSQELDRGLINQPQHF.

This clone was detected once. The chain links TRBV5-3 to TRBJ1-6, with 8 bases identical to TRBD1. TRBV5-3 is known as an ORF, though its function is uncertain. This CDR3 contains 16 residues. V was clipped by 1 base and J by 8 bases; unmatched bases: 8. This CDR3 is CARSLRTGSFDSPLHF. The CDR3 DNA sequence: TGTGCCAGAAGCTTGAGGACAGGGAGTTTCGATTCACCCCTCCACTTT.

The chain combines TRBV5-5 with TRBJ1-6; D gene uncertain. There are 13 residues in the CDR3. Deletions cut 4 bases from V and 8 bases from J, with 10 bases between. Per the germline V gene, CDR1 is SGHKS and CDR2 is YYEKEE (reference sequence). The CDR3 bases are TGTGCCAGCAGCCGGGGTATTGATTCACCCCTCCACTTT. It encodes CASSRGIDSPLHF. The variable domain in full, with the rest retrieved from reference TRBV5-5 and TRBJ1-6, is DAGVTQSPTHLIKTRGQQVTLRCSPISGHKSVSWYQQVLGQGPQFIFQYYEKEERGRGNFPDRFSARQFPNYSSELNVNALLLGDSALYLCASSRGIDSPLHFGNGTRLTVT.

This clone was recorded once. The gene calls are TRBV27 and TRBJ1-2, with 7 nucleotides matching TRBD1. V was pared by 10 bases and J by 8 bases, with 13 bases of the junction left unmatched. Germline assignment: CDR1 MNHEY and CDR2 SMNVEV (reference sequence). This CDR3 is built from 13 residues. The CDR3 coding sequence is TGTGCCACCCGGTTTGAAGGGGGCGGGGGCTACACCTTC. Translating gives CATRFEGGGGYTF.

The gene calls are TRBV7-6 and TRBJ1-3; possible D gene TRBD1, 5 bases. Germline V gene data show CDR1 as SGHVS and CDR2 as FNYEAQ. Trimming removed 1 base from V and 0 bases from J, with 10 bases in between. There are 16 residues in the CDR3. Written as DNA, the CDR3 is TGTGCCAGCAGCTTAGGTACAGGACGCTCTGGAAACACCATATATTTT. Translated: CASSLGTGRSGNTIYF.

The rearrangement links TRBV19 to TRBJ1-6; D gene unclear. Germline CDR1 is LNHDA and CDR2 is SQIVND (reference sequence). The length of the CDR3 is 14 residues. V lost 6 bases and J 5 bases, leaving 11 bases between the germline ends. The CDR3 loop reads CASSPPVHNSPLHF. For the CDR3, the DNA is TGTGCCAGTAGCCCCCCGGTTCATAATTCACCCCTCCACTTT.

This rearrangement joins TRBV11-3 to TRBJ1-1; 7 nucleotides match TRBD1. CDR3 length: 15 amino acids. CDR1 SGHNT and CDR2 YENEEA come from the germline V gene. V gave up 2 bases and J gave up 5 bases; unmatched junction bases: 8. The CDR3 loop is CASSLTGDSSTEAFF. In nucleotides, the CDR3 is TGTGCCAGCAGCTTAACAGGGGATTCGTCTACTGAAGCTTTCTTT.

V usage is TRBV18 and J usage is TRBJ1-5; D is perhaps TRBD1 (5 bases). CDR3 length equals 15 residues. Trimming cost V 1 base and J 0 bases, with 7 bases left between them. CDR1 is KGHSH, CDR2 LQKENI, per germline. The CDR3 bases are TGTGCCAGCTCACCACTACAGGATAGCAATCAGCCCCAGCATTTT. It translates to CASSPLQDSNQPQHF.

The CDR3, as DNA: TGTGCACTCGGGTTTGGAGAGACCCAGTACTTC. Amino acids: CALGFGETQYF. The chain combines TRBV7-7 with TRBJ2-5; D is ambiguous. The CDR3 length is 11 residues. In germline, CDR1 is SSHAT, CDR2 FNYEAQ (reference sequence).

The chain joins TRBV7-9 to TRBJ2-2; D gene unclear. Trimming removed 8 bases at V and 6 bases at J, with 13 bases between. This CDR3 has 13 residues. Per the germline V gene, CDR1 is SEHNR and CDR2 is FQNEAQ (reference sequence). CDR3: CASATVSPGELFF. CDR3 nucleotide sequence: TGTGCCAGCGCTACCGTATCCCCCGGGGAGCTGTTTTTT.

The chain couples TRBV5-6 to TRBJ2-7, with 7 nucleotides matching TRBD1. The germline CDR1 and CDR2 sequences are SGHDT and YYEEEE. Trimming removed 3 bases from V and 4 bases from J; junction bases left unmatched: 13. The CDR3 is made up of 16 amino acids. CDR3 nucleotide sequence: TGTGCCAGCAGCTCCCTACTGACAGGGAACCTTTACGAGCAGTACTTC. Its protein product is CASSSLLTGNLYEQYF. The full variable domain, completed using reference TRBV5-6 and TRBJ2-7, is DAGVTQSPTHLIKTRGQQVTLRCSPKSGHDTVSWYQQALGQGPQFIFQYYEEEERQRGNFPDRFSGHQFPNYSSELNVNALLLGDSALYLCASSSLLTGNLYEQYFGPGTRLTVT.

The V call is TRBV7-9, the J call TRBJ2-3, with 10 bases matching TRBD2. Per germline, CDR1 SEHNR and CDR2 FQNEAQ (reference sequence). Losses at the gene ends were 5 bases for V and 3 bases for J; bases not matched to a gene: 8. There are 16 residues in the CDR3. The CDR3 region has the DNA TGTGCCAGCAGCCAACAGCGGGGGGGCCTTACAGATACGCAGTATTTT. This gives the protein CASSQQRGGLTDTQYF.

The rearrangement uses TRBV28 and TRBJ2-4; TRBD2 matches 11 bases. Germline trimming cut 5 bases from V and 8 bases from J; bases unmatched to any gene: 5. CDR3 length: 14 residues. Germline values: CDR1 MDHEN, CDR2 SYDVKM. The CDR3 DNA sequence: TGTGCCAGCAGTACTAGCGGGAGAGGGGACATTCAGTACTTC. Its protein product is CASSTSGRGDIQYF.

This chain uses TRBV5-1 with TRBJ1-2; maybe TRBD1 (6 bases). Germline-derived CDR1 and CDR2 are SGHRS and YFSETQ. CDR3 length: 14 residues. V lost 4 bases to trimming and J lost 4 bases, with 14 bases between them. As DNA, the CDR3 is TGCGCCAGCAGCCAGCAGGGGACGACCTATGGCTACACCTTC. This sequence encodes CASSQQGTTYGYTF.

The chain is built from TRBV2 and TRBJ1-1; TRBD1 is a possible D gene (6 bases). V was cut by 6 bases and J by 10 bases, with 24 bases left in between. Germline loops: CDR1 SNHLY, CDR2 FYNNEI. The CDR3 is 15 residues long. The CDR3 nucleotides read TGTGCCAGCAGAAAGAATTTACAGGGTCAAAATCGAGCTTTCTTT. This translates into CASRKNLQGQNRAFF. Complete variable domain (other parts from reference TRBV2 and TRBJ1-1): EPEVTQTPSHQVTQMGQEVILRCVPISNHLYFYWYRQILGQKVEFLVSFYNNEISEKSEIFDDQFSVERPDGSNFTLKIRSTKLEDSAMYFCASRKNLQGQNRAFFGQGTRLTVV.

The genes are TRBV5-6 and TRBJ2-7; 11 nucleotides align to TRBD1. The germline CDR1 and CDR2 sequences are SGHDT and YYEEEE. The CDR3 runs to 16 residues. With 5 bases clipped from V and 2 bases from J, the junction kept 9 bases outside the gene matches. The CDR3, as DNA: TGTGCCAGCAGAGAGACTGGGGACAGGGGGACCTACGAGCAGTACTTC. Amino acids: CASRETGDRGTYEQYF.

This sequence joins TRBV4-1 and TRBJ1-5; D may be TRBD1 (6 bases). Germline V lookup: CDR1 MGHRA, CDR2 YSYEKL. Deletions cut 1 base from V and 4 bases from J, with 11 bases between. CDR3 size: 15 residues. The CDR3 DNA sequence: TGCGCCAGCAGCCAAGTACCACAGGGAAATCAGCCCCAGCATTTT. It codes for CASSQVPQGNQPQHF.

The V and J genes are TRBV9 and TRBJ2-1; 8 bases align to TRBD2. V shed 3 bases, J shed 9 bases, and the junction held 11 bases outside the gene matches. This CDR3 spans 15 amino acids. Germline V lookup: CDR1 SGDLS, CDR2 YYNGEE. In nucleotides, the CDR3 is TGTGCCAGCAGCGCAGGGACTAGTGATTGGGGTGAGCAGTTCTTC. Encoded protein: CASSAGTSDWGEQFF. Full variable domain (remainder filled in from reference TRBV9 and TRBJ2-1): DSGVTQTPKHLITATGQRVTLRCSPRSGDLSVYWYQQSLDQGLQFLIQYYNGEERAKGNILERFSAQQFPDLHSELNLSSLELGDSALYFCASSAGTSDWGEQFFGPGTRLTVL.

The J gene is TRBJ2-5, the V gene TRBV5-1; TRBD2 matches at 12 bases. Trimming cost V 7 bases and J 4 bases; bases outside gene matches: 11. CDR1 is SGHRS and CDR2 is YFSETQ in the germline V gene. The CDR3 has 16 residues. The CDR3 reads CASASLTSGSRETQYF. CDR3 in DNA: TGCGCCAGCGCGTCTTTGACTAGCGGGAGTCGAGAGACCCAGTACTTC.

The chain links TRBV4-1 to TRBJ1-5; possible D gene TRBD1, 5 bases. Trimming cost V 0 bases and J 8 bases, with 14 bases left between them. The CDR3 is made up of 15 amino acids. Germline assignment: CDR1 MGHRA and CDR2 YSYEKL. The CDR3 nucleotides are TGCGCCAGCAGCCAAGAGGGGGGGGTTCTCAAGCCCCAGCATTTT. Encoded protein: CASSQEGGVLKPQHF.